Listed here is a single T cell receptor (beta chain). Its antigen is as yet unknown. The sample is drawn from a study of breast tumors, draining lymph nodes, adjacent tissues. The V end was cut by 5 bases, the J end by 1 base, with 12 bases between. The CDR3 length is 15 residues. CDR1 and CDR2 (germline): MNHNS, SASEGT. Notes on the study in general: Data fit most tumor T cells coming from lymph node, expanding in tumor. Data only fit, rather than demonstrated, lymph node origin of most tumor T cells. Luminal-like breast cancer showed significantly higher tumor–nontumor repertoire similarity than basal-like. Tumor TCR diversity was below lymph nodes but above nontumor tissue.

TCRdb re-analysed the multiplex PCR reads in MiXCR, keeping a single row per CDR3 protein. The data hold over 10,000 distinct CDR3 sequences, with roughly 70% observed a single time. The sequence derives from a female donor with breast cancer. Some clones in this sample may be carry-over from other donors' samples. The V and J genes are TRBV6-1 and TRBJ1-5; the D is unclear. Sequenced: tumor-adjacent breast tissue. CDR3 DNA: TGTGCCAGCAGTATCCGACCGGAAAGCAATCAGCCCCAGCATTTT. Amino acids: CASSIRPESNQPQHF.